This T cell receptor beta chain originates from a study of brain T cells in children with intractable seizures. V was clipped by 1 base and J by 7 bases, with 17 bases between them. The CDR3 is 16 residues long. From germline, CDR1 is SGHDN and CDR2 FVKESK. Study outcomes and limitations: Absence of clones before surgery may stem from lower sequencing depth.

The sample's time point: blood from clinic visit 5 months post-surgery; TSC patient then seizure free. Assay: immunoSEQ multiplex PCR; the TCRdb copy retains only in-frame clones and omits some. The table shows under 400,000 clones, with roughly 92% occurring only once. With regard to this clone: The antigen remains unidentified.

This receptor was identified in a boy under two years old with tuberous sclerosis and intractable seizures. The chain combines TRBV14 with TRBJ2-1, with D uncertain. Sequencing was performed on peripheral blood, taken less than 6 months after surgery. CDR3 region: CASSQAPHISLNEQFF. CDR3 sequence (DNA): TGTGCCAGCAGCCAAGCCCCCCATATATCCTTGAATGAGCAGTTCTTC.